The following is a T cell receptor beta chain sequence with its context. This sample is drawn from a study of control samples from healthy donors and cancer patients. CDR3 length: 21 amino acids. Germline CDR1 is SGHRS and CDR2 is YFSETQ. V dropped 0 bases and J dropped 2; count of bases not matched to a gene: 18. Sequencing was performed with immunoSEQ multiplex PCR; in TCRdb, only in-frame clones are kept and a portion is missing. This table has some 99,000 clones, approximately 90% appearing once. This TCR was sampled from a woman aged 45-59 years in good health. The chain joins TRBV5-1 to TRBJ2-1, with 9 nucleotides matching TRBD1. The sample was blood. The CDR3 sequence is CASSLARGTGLRRETYNEQFF. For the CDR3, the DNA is TGCGCCAGCAGCTTGGCGCGAGGGACAGGGTTGCGCCGGGAAACCTACAATGAGCAGTTCTTC.